The table lists the clone carrying this T cell receptor beta chain with a few counts. Its cognate antigen is unknown. TCRdb redid the calling of the RT-PCR reads with MiXCR, one entry per CDR3 protein. The data show almost 250,000 distinct CDR3 sequences, roughly an eighth seen once. The data stem from a study of response to subunit inactivated influenza vaccine. The V end lost 3 bases, the J end lost 8 bases, and 13 bases lay between the germline ends. The CDR3 runs 14 residues. Germline V CDR1 and CDR2: LGHDT, YNNKEL (reference sequence). General study results and limits: Authors suggested that a seasonal influenza vaccination recruits few new T cells each time.

This chain joins TRBV3-1 and TRBJ1-4; possible D gene TRBD1, 5 bases. The source is a man over 45 who received an inactivated influenza vaccine. The material was non-naive T cells sorted from PBMCs, obtained 14 days before vaccination. The CDR3 nucleotides are TGTGCCAGCAGCCACTTCCGGGAGGGGGAAAAACTGTTTTTT. Its protein product is CASSHFREGEKLFF.